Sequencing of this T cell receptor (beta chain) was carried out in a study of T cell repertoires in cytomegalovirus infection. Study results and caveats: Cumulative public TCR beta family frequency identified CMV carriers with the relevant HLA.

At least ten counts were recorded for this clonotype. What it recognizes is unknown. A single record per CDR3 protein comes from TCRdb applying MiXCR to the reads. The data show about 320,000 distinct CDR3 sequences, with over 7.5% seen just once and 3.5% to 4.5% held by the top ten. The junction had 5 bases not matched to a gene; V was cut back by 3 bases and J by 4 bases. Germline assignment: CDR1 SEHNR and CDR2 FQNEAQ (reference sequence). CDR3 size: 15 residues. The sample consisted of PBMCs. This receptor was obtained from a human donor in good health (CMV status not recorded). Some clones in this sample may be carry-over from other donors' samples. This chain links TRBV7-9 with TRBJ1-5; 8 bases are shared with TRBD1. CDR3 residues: CASSLGTGGNQPQHF. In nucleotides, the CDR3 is TGTGCCAGCAGCTTGGGGACAGGAGGAAATCAGCCCCAGCATTTT.